The 27 T cell receptor beta chains in this list originate from one sample, sequenced in a study of regulatory T cells in long-lasting Graves disease. The time point is: persistent/refractory GD, antithyroid drugs over 5 years with positive TRAb. The authors made the TCR library using RNA they extracted from PBMCs. Combining iRepertoire HTBI primers with Arm-PCR of CDR3 regions, the authors built TCR beta libraries. TCRdb used MiXCR to reprocess the multiplex PCR reads, holding one entry per CDR3 protein. The sample yields some 370,000 distinct CDR3 sequences, around 21% seen once. This sample comprised peripheral blood mononuclear cells (PBMCs), obtained when the disease was refractory, from a patient treated with antithyroid drugs. The source is a female donor with Graves disease.

This clonotype was detected only a few times. This chain joins TRBV20-1 and TRBJ1-5; unclear D gene. V was clipped by 4 bases and J by 0 bases, with 16 bases between them. Germline CDR1 and CDR2: DFQATT and SNEGSKA (reference sequence). This CDR3 spans 16 amino acids. The CDR3 spells CSAKGKSEYSNQPQHF. CDR3 nucleotides: TGCAGTGCTAAAGGCAAGTCCGAGTATAGCAATCAGCCCCAGCATTTT.

This clonotype was seen only a few times. The chain is built from TRBV4-3 and TRBJ2-5; TRBD2 might be the D (6 bases). The V end lost 0 bases, the J end lost 5 bases, and 13 bases lay between the germline ends. The length of the CDR3 is 15 residues. From germline, CDR1 is LGHNA and CDR2 YSLEER. CDR3 sequence: CASSQEGGVGETQYF. In DNA form, the CDR3 reads TGCGCCAGCAGCCAAGAAGGCGGGGTCGGGGAGACCCAGTACTTC.

This clonotype showed up many times. The chain links TRBV20-1 to TRBJ2-7; TRBD1 aligns across 7 bases. J lost 3 bases, V lost 1 base, and 3 bases had no gene match. Germline CDR1 is DFQATT and CDR2 is SNEGSKA (reference sequence). This CDR3 has 13 residues. Written as DNA, the CDR3 is TGCAGTGCTAGAGGAGACAGGGACTACGAGCAGTACTTC. It specifies CSARGDRDYEQYF.

This clonotype has only a few counts. The chain combines TRBV14 with TRBJ1-1; D is perhaps TRBD1 (5 bases). Germline V CDR1 and CDR2: SGHDN, FVKESK. This CDR3 has 15 residues. The V end lost 4 bases, the J end lost 1 base, and 13 bases lay between the germline ends. This chain's CDR3 is CASSPPGTANTEAFF. CDR3 bases: TGTGCCAGCAGCCCCCCCGGGACCGCGAACACTGAAGCTTTCTTT. Full variable domain (missing parts from reference TRBV14 and TRBJ1-1): EAGVTQFPSHSVIEKGQTVTLRCDPISGHDNLYWYRRVMGKEIKFLLHFVKESKQDESGMPNNRFLAERTGGTYSTLKVQPAELEDSGVYFCASSPPGTANTEAFFGQGTRLTVV.

This sequence joins TRBV29-1 and TRBJ2-1, with 10 nucleotides matching TRBD2. Germline trimming cut 5 bases from V and 6 bases from J; bases unmatched to any gene: 7. This CDR3 spans 14 amino acids. Germline assignment: CDR1 SQVTM and CDR2 ANQGSEA. The CDR3 loop reads CSVIQASGSNEQFF. CDR3 sequence (DNA): TGCAGCGTTATACAGGCTAGCGGGAGCAATGAGCAGTTCTTC.

This clonotype has a count of ten or more. V and J are TRBV11-2 and TRBJ1-2; a weak D match, TRBD1 (6 bases). CDR3 length: 14 amino acids. V was pared by 4 bases and J by 4 bases, with 13 bases between. Germline V CDR1 and CDR2: SGHAT, FQNNGV. The CDR3, as DNA: TGTGCCAGCAGCTCATACAGGGAGGGCTATGGCTACACCTTC. As protein: CASSSYREGYGYTF.

This clonotype occurred a few times. J is TRBJ1-4 and V is TRBV12-3 or TRBV12-4, with D unclear. V lost 1 base, J lost 4 bases, and 13 bases lay in between. The CDR3 length is 16 residues. CDR3 nucleotide sequence: TGTGCCAGCAGTTTAGTCGTTTGGGGAAATAATGAAAAACTGTTTTTT. Translating it yields CASSLVVWGNNEKLFF.

In this sample, this clonotype turned up a few times. The chain uses TRBV9 and TRBJ2-2; D gene ambiguous. V lost 1 base to trimming and J lost 2 bases, with 15 bases between them. The CDR3 totals 17 residues. Germline CDR1 reads SGDLS; CDR2 reads YYNGEE. The CDR3, as DNA: TGTGCCAGCAGCGTATTCGAAGACACCCCTAACACCGGGGAGCTGTTTTTT. Amino acids: CASSVFEDTPNTGELFF.

The chain couples TRBV11-2 to TRBJ1-1; D is ambiguous. V lost 5 bases, J lost 0 bases, and 10 bases lay in between. The CDR3 runs to 14 residues. CDR1 and CDR2 (germline): SGHAT, FQNNGV. CDR3 residues: CASSTQSVNTEAFF. The CDR3 DNA is TGTGCCAGCAGCACACAGTCGGTGAACACTGAAGCTTTCTTT.

The CDR3 sequence is CASSLTQGTYEQYF. CDR3 DNA: TGTGCCAGCAGCTTAACCCAGGGGACCTACGAGCAGTACTTC. The chain uses TRBV11-2 and TRBJ2-7; TRBD1 might be the D (6 bases). Germline lookup yields CDR1 SGHAT and CDR2 FQNNGV. The V end was cut by 2 bases, the J end by 2 bases, with 10 bases between. This CDR3 region has 14 residues.

The chain joins TRBV6-1 to TRBJ2-2; no definite D call. This CDR3 contains 15 residues. V shed 0 bases and J shed 4 bases, with 9 bases lying between them. The germline V gene encodes CDR1 MNHNS and CDR2 SASEGT. The CDR3 sequence: CASSEARGPTGELFF. CDR3 in DNA: TGTGCCAGCAGTGAAGCGCGTGGCCCCACCGGGGAGCTGTTTTTT.

This clonotype occurred many times. This chain connects TRBV20-1 to TRBJ1-2; D is perhaps TRBD1 (5 bases). Between the trimmed V and J ends, which lost 4 bases and 2 bases, there was a span of 11 bases. Per germline, CDR1 DFQATT and CDR2 SNEGSKA (reference sequence). The CDR3 runs 13 residues. The CDR3 sequence is CSATGERNYGYTF. In DNA, the CDR3 is TGCAGTGCTACGGGGGAGCGAAACTATGGCTACACCTTC.

This clonotype showed up just once. The rearrangement links TRBV27 to TRBJ1-2, with no clear D. The CDR3 has 15 residues. V gave up 4 bases and J gave up 2 bases, with 14 bases separating them. Germline CDR1 MNHEY, CDR2 SMNVEV (reference sequence). The CDR3 DNA follows: TGTGCCAGCAGTTCCTCCGGACGGCCAAACTATGGCTACACCTTC. Translating it yields CASSSSGRPNYGYTF.

The V gene is TRBV27, the J gene TRBJ2-7; possibly TRBD2 for D (5 bases). Germline CDR1 MNHEY, CDR2 SMNVEV (reference sequence). This CDR3 contains 15 residues. Deletions cut 1 base from V and 2 bases from J, with 12 bases between. CDR3 sequence reads: CASSLLFREPYEQYF. The CDR3 bases are TGTGCCAGCAGTTTATTATTCCGGGAACCCTACGAGCAGTACTTC.

This clonotype has only a few counts. J is TRBJ2-7 and V is TRBV20-1; 14 bases are a match to TRBD2. The ends lost 5 bases at V and 7 bases at J; junction bases unmatched: 7. The CDR3 runs to 14 residues. Germline V gene data show CDR1 as DFQATT and CDR2 as SNEGSKA (reference sequence). In nucleotides, the CDR3 is TGCAGTGCTGGGGGACTAGCGGGAGTTAGGGAGCAGTACTTC. As protein: CSAGGLAGVREQYF.

The chain links TRBV20-1 to TRBJ1-6, with TRBD1 matching 9 bases. Germline loops: CDR1 DFQATT, CDR2 SNEGSKA (reference sequence). The CDR3 is made up of 16 amino acids. V trimming: 3 bases; J trimming: 7 bases; junction bases outside the gene matches: 10. CDR3 in DNA: TGCAGTGCTAGTTATCCGGGACAGGGCACAAATTCACCCCTCCACTTT. Translated, it gives CSASYPGQGTNSPLHF.

This clonotype was recorded many times. This sequence joins TRBV6-1 and TRBJ2-7; D may be TRBD2 (5 bases). The CDR3 loop spans 14 amino acids. Germline V gene lookup returns CDR1 MNHNS and CDR2 SASEGT. V was cut by 7 bases and J by 2 bases, with 15 bases left in between. CDR3 coding DNA: TGTGCCAGCACCCGCAAAGCGGCAGCCTACGAGCAGTACTTC. Translated: CASTRKAAAYEQYF.

This clonotype has more than one count but fewer than ten. The rearrangement joins TRBV7-9 to TRBJ2-7; no clear D. The germline gives CDR1 SEHNR, CDR2 FQNEAQ (reference sequence). The CDR3 extends over 12 amino acids. The germline V and J ends were trimmed by 6 bases and 6 bases, with 12 bases remaining between them. The CDR3 region has the DNA TGTGCCAGCAGTCCCCCACCCGGCGAGCAGTACTTC. Translating it yields CASSPPPGEQYF. The whole variable domain, remainder taken from reference TRBV7-9 and TRBJ2-7, is DTGVSQNPRHKITKRGQNVTFRCDPISEHNRLYWYRQTLGQGPEFLTYFQNEAQLEKSRLLSDRFSAERPKGSFSTLEIQRTEQGDSAMYLCASSPPPGEQYFGPGTRLTVT.

Comment on this clonotype: The junction and the germline gene differ at one end; a read error may be behind it. The chain is built from TRBV5-1 and TRBJ2-7, with D possibly being TRBD2 (5 bases). CDR3 size: 15 residues. Germline loops: CDR1 SGHRS, CDR2 YFSETQ. The CDR3 DNA sequence: TGCGCCAGCAGCAAGGGAGAAGCCCGCTCCTACGGGCAGTACTTC. Translated: CASSKGEARSYGQYF.

This clonotype occurred many times. This sequence joins TRBV6-1 and TRBJ2-5, with 10 nucleotides matching TRBD1. Germline CDR1 MNHNS, CDR2 SASEGT. There are 15 residues in the CDR3. V was clipped by 6 bases and J by 5 bases; unmatched bases: 9. The CDR3 loop reads CASSPDRGRGETQYF. The DNA of the CDR3 is TGTGCCAGCAGCCCCGACAGGGGGCGAGGGGAGACCCAGTACTTC.

The rearrangement joins TRBV28 to TRBJ2-1; 10 bases agree with TRBD2. Germline V gene sequence: CDR1 MDHEN, CDR2 SYDVKM. J lost 5 bases, V lost 3 bases, and 7 bases had no gene match. This CDR3 is built from 16 residues. The CDR3 reads CASSFYLAGVNNEQFF. In nucleotides, the CDR3 is TGTGCCAGCAGTTTCTATCTAGCGGGAGTCAACAATGAGCAGTTCTTC.

The V and J genes are TRBV7-9 and TRBJ2-1; either TRBD1 or TRBD2 may supply D (5 bases each). Germline V CDR1 and CDR2: SEHNR, FQNEAQ (reference sequence). Trimming took 3 bases from V and 9 from J, leaving 18 bases between them. CDR3 size: 15 residues. Here the CDR3 DNA reads TGTGCCAGCAGCTTTCTATCTGGGAGTGGGGGTGAGCAGTTCTTC. This sequence encodes CASSFLSGSGGEQFF.

The V call is TRBV12-3 or TRBV12-4, the J call TRBJ2-7, with 12 positions matching TRBD2. The CDR3 is made up of 14 amino acids. V lost 7 bases, J lost 7 bases, and 8 bases stayed unmatched. The CDR3 region is CASKRLAGDGEQYF. The CDR3 DNA is TGTGCCAGCAAAAGACTAGCGGGAGATGGGGAGCAGTACTTC.

Here the CDR3 reads CASSRKQGSNQPQHF. CDR3 nucleotides: TGTGCCAGCTCAAGGAAACAGGGGAGCAATCAGCCCCAGCATTTT. The chain has TRBV18 and TRBJ1-5; 7 bases are a match to TRBD1. With 5 bases clipped from V and 1 base from J, the junction kept 5 bases outside the gene matches. CDR1 KGHSH and CDR2 LQKENI come from the germline V gene. This CDR3 spans 15 amino acids.

This clonotype came up a few times. The chain links TRBV28 to TRBJ2-3; tentative D call: TRBD1 (6 bases). CDR3 length equals 15 residues. The V gene's germline CDR1 is MDHEN and CDR2 SYDVKM. Trimming shortened V by 7 bases and J by 0 bases, and 14 bases separated the two germline ends. As DNA, the CDR3 is TGTGCCAGCAACCGGGACATCCCGAGCACAGATACGCAGTATTTT. Translation: CASNRDIPSTDTQYF.

This clonotype was counted ten times or more. CDR3 amino acids: CASYLDGAYEQYF. CDR3 sequence (DNA): TGTGCCAGCTACCTGGACGGCGCCTACGAGCAGTACTTC. The chain links TRBV28 to TRBJ2-7; D remains unclear. The CDR3 extends over 13 amino acids. The ends were cut back, 8 bases at V and 2 bases at J, with 13 bases in the middle. The germline CDR1 and CDR2 sequences are MDHEN and SYDVKM.

This clonotype showed up many times. CDR3 nucleotides: TGTGCCAGCAGCTTAGGAACAGGGGGTCACGAGCAGTACTTC. It translates to CASSLGTGGHEQYF. This chain uses TRBV11-2 with TRBJ2-7; TRBD1 agrees at 8 bases. This CDR3 comprises 14 residues. The germline V gene encodes CDR1 SGHAT and CDR2 FQNNGV. With 1 base clipped from V and 5 bases from J, the junction kept 4 bases outside the gene matches. Full variable domain (remainder filled in from reference TRBV11-2 and TRBJ2-7): EAGVAQSPRYKIIEKRQSVAFWCNPISGHATLYWYQQILGQGPKLLIQFQNNGVVDDSQLPKDRFSAERLKGVDSTLKIQPAKLEDSAVYLCASSLGTGGHEQYFGPGTRLTVT.